This T cell receptor (beta chain) was sequenced in a study of T cells in women clearing cervical HPV infection. Study-wide context: Case blood drawn at lesion detection; control blood after infection cleared. Cases' blood sampling followed lesion detection by median around 150 days (90 to 200).

Comments on this clone: The antigen is not known. Read sequence stops 3 residues before the CDR3 end, and the germline J gene provides the missing end.

Here immunoSEQ multiplex PCR was the method, and the copy in TCRdb shows in-frame clones only, minus some. The sample table includes tens of thousands of clones. The germline V gene has CDR1 SEHNR and CDR2 FQNEAQ (reference sequence). This CDR3 is built from 14 residues. V lost 5 bases, J lost 3 bases, and 14 bases lay in between. Study-wide results and limits: Richness differences could reflect unmeasured T-cell content per sample.

Sample: blood buffy coat. V is TRBV7-9 and J is TRBJ2-7; TRBD1 might be the D (6 bases). This sequence originates from a woman between 18 and 69 years old with a cervical HPV16 infection that either progressed to CIN3+ or cleared (not recorded which). Partial CDR3 DNA: TGTGCCAGCAGCCCGGCAGGGGCAGTCTACGAG. It specifies CASSPAGAVYE. The full-length CDR3 reads as CASSPAGAVYEQYF.